A selection of T cell receptor beta chains follows, all from one sample in a study of blood T cell repertoires in COVID-19. Measured with immunoSEQ multiplex PCR; TCRdb has only the in-frame clones, and not every one. The table shows some 390,000 clones, with 70% to 90% occurring only once. Sequences were obtained from peripheral blood. The source of these receptors is a woman between 40 and 50 years old with COVID-19, enrolled during active disease. Each CDR3 is given with its conserved first and last residue. Fields, in order: D gene, clone size, V gene, J gene, CDR3 protein, CDR3 DNA. The D gene is left open where the match is weak. Where a row states a size, it is once, few, many or the class of an expanded clone; other rows omit it.

D gene: NA
clone size: NA
V gene: TRBV6-2/TRBV6-3
J gene: TRBJ2-1
CDR3 protein: CASSYTPVTHNEQFF
CDR3 DNA: TGTGCCAGCAGTTACACCCCCGTGACACACAATGAGCAGTTCTTC

D gene: NA
clone size: NA
V gene: TRBV28
J gene: TRBJ1-2
CDR3 protein: CASSSFYPGYTF
CDR3 DNA: TGTGCCAGCAGTTCCTTTTATCCGGGCTACACCTTC

D gene: TRBD1
clone size: NA
V gene: TRBV4-3
J gene: TRBJ2-2
CDR3 protein: CASSQEVLQGAWTGELFF
CDR3 DNA: TGCGCCAGCAGCCAAGAAGTTCTCCAGGGGGCTTGGACCGGGGAGCTGTTTTTT

D gene: TRBD1
clone size: NA
V gene: TRBV10-3
J gene: TRBJ1-2
CDR3 protein: CAISESGQPYGYTF
CDR3 DNA: TGTGCCATCAGTGAGTCGGGACAGCCCTATGGCTACACCTTC

D gene: NA
clone size: NA
V gene: TRBV5-4
J gene: TRBJ2-5
CDR3 protein: CASSLGIGGSETQYF
CDR3 DNA: TGTGCCAGCAGCTTGGGTATAGGGGGATCGGAGACCCAGTACTTC

D gene: NA
clone size: once
V gene: TRBV6-5
J gene: TRBJ1-5
CDR3 protein: CASSKSGGGQPQHF
CDR3 DNA: TGTGCCAGCAGCAAGAGCGGGGGTGGGCAGCCCCAGCATTTT

D gene: NA
clone size: NA
V gene: TRBV28
J gene: TRBJ1-2
CDR3 protein: CASSLAGGYGYTF
CDR3 DNA: TGTGCCAGCAGTTTAGCGGGGGGCTATGGCTACACCTTC

D gene: NA
clone size: NA
V gene: TRBV5-1
J gene: TRBJ2-1
CDR3 protein: CASSLDTSSYNEQFF
CDR3 DNA: TGCGCCAGCAGCCTTGACACAAGCTCCTACAATGAGCAGTTCTTC

D gene: NA
clone size: once
V gene: TRBV2
J gene: TRBJ1-6
CDR3 protein: CASSATTADNSPLHF
CDR3 DNA: TGTGCCAGCAGTGCCACGACAGCCGATAATTCACCCCTCCACTTT

D gene: TRBD2
clone size: NA
V gene: TRBV19
J gene: TRBJ2-7
CDR3 protein: CASSPRSMAGVYEQYF
CDR3 DNA: TGTGCCAGTAGTCCCCGGAGCATGGCGGGGGTCTACGAGCAGTACTTC

D gene: TRBD2
clone size: NA
V gene: TRBV5-4
J gene: TRBJ2-1
CDR3 protein: CASSPGGGFYNEQFF
CDR3 DNA: TGTGCCAGCAGCCCCGGGGGGGGGTTTTACAATGAGCAGTTCTTC

D gene: TRBD2
clone size: NA
V gene: TRBV6-6
J gene: TRBJ2-1
CDR3 protein: CASSLLPRGGLYNEQFF
CDR3 DNA: TGTGCCAGCAGTCTCCTACCGCGGGGGGGACTCTACAATGAGCAGTTCTTC

D gene: TRBD1
clone size: NA
V gene: TRBV24-1
J gene: TRBJ1-2
CDR3 protein: CATSDPGTGNYGYTF
CDR3 DNA: TGTGCCACCAGTGACCCCGGGACAGGGAACTATGGCTACACCTTC

D gene: NA
clone size: NA
V gene: TRBV15
J gene: TRBJ1-2
CDR3 protein: CATSQLGSGHTF
CDR3 DNA: TGTGCCACCAGCCAATTGGGATCAGGGCACACCTTC

D gene: NA
clone size: few
V gene: TRBV2
J gene: TRBJ1-1
CDR3 protein: CASSEVEGETEAFF
CDR3 DNA: TGTGCCAGCAGTGAAGTTGAGGGGGAGACTGAAGCTTTCTTT

D gene: NA
clone size: NA
V gene: TRBV6-5
J gene: TRBJ2-7
CDR3 protein: CASSYGPPPSYEQYF
CDR3 DNA: TGTGCCAGCAGTTACGGGCCTCCCCCTTCCTACGAGCAGTACTTC

D gene: NA
clone size: NA
V gene: TRBV28
J gene: TRBJ1-3
CDR3 protein: CATRNSYSGNTIYF
CDR3 DNA: TGTGCCACCAGAAACAGTTACTCTGGAAACACCATATATTTT

D gene: TRBD1
clone size: NA
V gene: TRBV7-2
J gene: TRBJ1-2
CDR3 protein: CASSHRDSDFYGYTF
CDR3 DNA: TGTGCCAGCAGCCACCGGGACAGCGATTTCTATGGCTACACCTTC

D gene: TRBD2
clone size: NA
V gene: TRBV9
J gene: TRBJ2-2
CDR3 protein: CASSILSGLNTGELFF
CDR3 DNA: TGTGCCAGCAGCATCCTTAGCGGGCTGAACACCGGGGAGCTGTTTTTT

D gene: NA
clone size: once
V gene: TRBV6-5
J gene: TRBJ1-2
CDR3 protein: CASRRPGEYGYTF
CDR3 DNA: TGTGCCAGCAGAAGGCCAGGGGAATATGGCTACACCTTC

D gene: NA
clone size: few
V gene: TRBV7-9
J gene: TRBJ1-2
CDR3 protein: CASSGGGDFYGYTF
CDR3 DNA: TGTGCCAGCAGCGGTGGAGGGGACTTTTACGGCTACACCTTC

D gene: NA
clone size: NA
V gene: TRBV7-2
J gene: TRBJ2-7
CDR3 protein: CASSLEHLPTYEQYF
CDR3 DNA: TGTGCCAGCAGCTTAGAGCATCTACCCACCTACGAGCAGTACTTC